The present TCR beta chain was sequenced within a study of blood T cell repertoires in COVID-19. About the study: Sites across the United States, Italy and Spain contributed samples from acute and convalescent COVID-19. T cells, B-cell-depleted T cells, or PBMCs supplied cDNA or gDNA.

Produced via immunoSEQ multiplex PCR; TCRdb's table is partial and in-frame only. The top ten clones hold roughly 6.2% of a sample with over 200,000 clones, about 83% of them seen once. In germline, CDR1 is SEHNR, CDR2 FQNEAQ (reference sequence). There are 14 residues in the CDR3. The V and J ends lost 2 bases and 4 bases respectively, with 11 bases between them. This TCR was recovered from a man in his sixties who had recovered from COVID-19. Sequencing was carried out using peripheral blood. The chain links TRBV7-9 to TRBJ1-1; the D gene is possibly TRBD1 (5 bases). The CDR3 here is CASSLIGRVTEAFF. The DNA of the CDR3 is TGTGCCAGCAGCTTAATCGGCAGGGTCACTGAAGCTTTCTTT.